The 6 T cell receptor beta chains below were found in one sample sequenced in a study of blood T cell repertoires in COVID-19. Only in-frame clones appear in the TCRdb table, and some are missing; sequencing was by immunoSEQ multiplex PCR. The table has around 300,000 clones, 85% seen once. The sample was peripheral blood. Receptors originate from a human donor in a cohort sampled during active COVID-19.

The chain uses TRBV19 and TRBJ2-1; a weak D match, TRBD1 (5 bases). The germline V and J ends were trimmed by 8 bases and 4 bases, with 9 bases remaining between them. Looked up from germline, CDR1 is LNHDA and CDR2 is SQIVND (reference sequence). The length of the CDR3 is 12 residues. The CDR3, as DNA: TGTGCCAGTGGAAGGGGTTACAATGAGCAGTTCTTC. It is translated as CASGRGYNEQFF.

The V and J genes are TRBV12-3 or TRBV12-4 and TRBJ1-5; 7 bases align to TRBD1. Losses at the gene ends were 4 bases for V and 16 bases for J; bases not matched to a gene: 10. The CDR3 has 12 residues. The CDR3 loop is CASSSTGTVKHF. The CDR3 DNA is TGTGCCAGCAGTTCGACCGGGACAGTGAAACATTTT.

Details on this clone: One end of the junction fails to match germline, which may point to a read error. V and J are TRBV2 and TRBJ2-4; unclear D gene. Germline CDR1 and CDR2: SNHLY and FYNNEI. The CDR3 runs 13 residues. The CDR3 loop is CASSEGPTETFDF. Here the CDR3 DNA reads TGTGCCAGCAGTGAAGGCCCGACTGAAACGTTTGACTTC.

This rearrangement joins TRBV20-1 to TRBJ2-5; D is possibly TRBD1 (6 bases). The CDR3 has 13 residues. Germline CDR1 reads DFQATT; CDR2 reads SNEGSKA (reference sequence). V lost 3 bases and J 5 bases, leaving 13 bases between the germline ends. The DNA of the CDR3 is TGCAGTGCTAGTCCAGGGACAAGGGAGACCCAGTACTTC. Translating it yields CSASPGTRETQYF.

This clone showed up just a few times. V usage is TRBV7-3 and J usage is TRBJ2-1, with 9 bases fitting TRBD1. Germline V CDR1 and CDR2: SGHTA, FQGTGA. The CDR3 is 15 residues long. J lost 3 bases, V lost 5 bases, and 5 bases had no gene match. Here the CDR3 reads CASSTPDRGYNEQFF. For the CDR3, the DNA is TGTGCCAGCAGCACCCCGGACAGGGGCTACAATGAGCAGTTCTTC. The full variable domain, rest sourced from reference TRBV7-3 and TRBJ2-1, is GAGVSQTPSNKVTEKGKYVELRCDPISGHTALYWYRQSLGQGPEFLIYFQGTGAADDSGLPNDRFFAVRPEGSVSTLKIQRTERGDSAVYLCASSTPDRGYNEQFFGPGTRLTVL.

The J gene is TRBJ1-2, the V gene TRBV18; tentatively, D is TRBD1 (6 bases). V was cut by 2 bases and J by 7 bases, with 17 bases left in between. This CDR3 spans 15 amino acids. The germline CDR1 and CDR2 sequences are KGHSH and LQKENI. The CDR3 loop reads CASSPVDSGMSGYTF. The DNA of the CDR3 is TGTGCCAGCTCACCAGTGGACAGTGGTATGAGTGGCTACACCTTC.